Listed below are T cell receptor beta chains from one sample, sequenced in a study of blood T cell repertoires in COVID-19. TCRdb keeps only in-frame clones here, not all; method: immunoSEQ multiplex PCR. The sample yields approximately 210,000 clones, around 89% seen once. Sequenced material: peripheral blood. The receptors shown here come from a woman aged 35 to 49 with acute or convalescent COVID-19. Both conserved end residues are part of each CDR3. A D gene is named only where the DNA matches it firmly. Where a row states a size, it is once, few, many or the class of an expanded clone; other rows omit it.

D gene	V gene	clone size	J gene	CDR3 protein	CDR3 DNA
-	TRBV2	-	TRBJ2-2	CASSTRTARGTGELFF	TGTGCCAGCAGTACCAGGACAGCCCGGGGCACCGGGGAGCTGTTTTTT
-	TRBV7-2	-	TRBJ1-5	CASRAGLNQPQHF	TGTGCCAGCAGAGCGGGGTTGAATCAGCCCCAGCATTTT
-	TRBV6-4	-	TRBJ2-1	CASSDHAPGNEQFF	TGTGCCAGCAGTGACCACGCCCCGGGCAATGAGCAGTTCTTC
-	TRBV3-1/TRBV3-2	-	TRBJ1-6	CASSRRGENAPYSPLHF	TGTGCCAGCAGCCGCCGCGGGGAAAACGCTCCATATTCACCCCTCCACTTT
TRBD1	TRBV29-1	-	TRBJ1-2	CSVLQGADHYGYTF	TGCAGCGTCCTACAGGGGGCGGATCACTATGGCTACACCTTC
-	TRBV6-5	-	TRBJ1-6	CASSYGGGFNSPLHF	TGTGCCAGCAGTTACGGGGGGGGATTTAATTCACCCCTCCACTTT
-	TRBV4-2	-	TRBJ2-4	CASSQDGGRGNIQYF	TGTGCCAGCAGCCAAGATGGAGGGCGCGGGAACATTCAGTACTTC
TRBD1	TRBV5-6	-	TRBJ1-3	CASRDRGSSGNTIYF	TGTGCCAGCAGGGACAGGGGGAGCTCTGGAAACACCATATATTTT
-	TRBV4-1	-	TRBJ1-4	CASSSTDTVLNEKLFF	TGCGCCAGCAGCTCCACCGACACCGTCCTAAATGAAAAACTGTTTTTT
-	TRBV7-6	-	TRBJ1-4	CASSPAGGANEKLFF	TGTGCCAGCAGCCCGGCGGGGGGTGCTAATGAAAAACTGTTTTTT
-	TRBV6-5	-	TRBJ2-3	CASSSVGGSTDTQYF	TGTGCCAGCAGTAGCGTCGGGGGTAGCACAGATACGCAGTATTTT
-	TRBV21-1	-	TRBJ1-6	CASSICRALGIGYNSPLHF	TGTGCCAGCAGCATTTGCCGGGCCCTCGGGATCGGGTATAATTCACCCCTCCACTTT
-	TRBV7-9	-	TRBJ2-3	CASHGGPMATDTQYF	TGTGCCAGTCACGGGGGTCCCATGGCCACAGATACGCAGTATTTT
-	TRBV19	-	TRBJ1-2	CASRREPRGYTF	TGTGCCAGTAGGCGGGAACCCAGGGGCTACACCTTC
TRBD1	TRBV3-1/TRBV3-2	-	TRBJ1-2	CASRDRVGYTF	TGTGCCAGCAGGGACAGGGTTGGCTACACCTTC
TRBD1	TRBV4-1	-	TRBJ2-2	CASSNRQGGTGELFF	TGCGCCAGCAGCAACCGACAGGGGGGGACCGGGGAGCTGTTTTTT
-	TRBV5-1	-	TRBJ2-2	CASSFSRQGGSGELFF	TGCGCCAGCAGCTTCTCTAGACAGGGAGGCTCCGGGGAGCTGTTTTTT
TRBD2	TRBV15	once	TRBJ2-1	CATSSGSTSASYNEQFF	TGTGCCACCAGCAGCGGCTCGACTAGCGCGAGCTACAATGAGCAGTTCTTC
TRBD1	TRBV5-1	once	TRBJ2-3	CASSPSGQPITDTQYF	TGCGCCAGCAGCCCTTCGGGACAGCCGATCACAGATACGCAGTATTTT
TRBD2	TRBV14	-	TRBJ2-1	CASSQGRRGGHSEQFF	TGTGCCAGCAGCCAAGGGCGTCGGGGGGGCCATAGTGAGCAGTTCTTC
-	TRBV6-6	few	TRBJ1-1	CASSSRGRDSEAFF	TGTGCCAGCAGCTCTCGGGGGAGGGACTCTGAAGCTTTCTTT
-	TRBV6-5	-	TRBJ1-1	CASKGAGVVSTEAFF	TGTGCCAGCAAAGGGGCAGGAGTTGTGTCCACTGAAGCTTTCTTT
TRBD1	TRBV9	-	TRBJ1-4	CASSEGQGFRSNEKLFF	TGTGCCAGCAGCGAGGGACAGGGGTTCAGGTCTAATGAAAAACTGTTTTTT
-	TRBV2	-	TRBJ1-6	CASSEALRGYNSPLHF	TGTGCCAGCAGTGAAGCGCTTAGGGGTTATAATTCACCCCTCCACTTT
-	TRBV25-1	-	TRBJ1-2	CASSESSGAKGYGYTF	TGTGCCAGCAGTGAATCTTCTGGGGCGAAAGGCTATGGCTACACCTTC
-	TRBV27	-	TRBJ1-1	CASSLTAGVTEAFF	TGTGCCAGCAGTTTGACGGCAGGGGTTACTGAAGCTTTCTTT
-	TRBV2	-	TRBJ1-1	CASSVEGTEAFF	TGTGCCAGCAGTGTCGAGGGCACTGAAGCTTTCTTT
TRBD2	TRBV7-2	once	TRBJ2-1	CASSSHPRLAGGNNEQFF	TGTGCCAGCAGCTCCCACCCGCGACTAGCGGGGGGCAACAATGAGCAGTTCTTC
-	TRBV3-1/TRBV3-2	-	TRBJ1-1	CASSLKLTTRGAFF	TGTGCCAGCAGCCTCAAACTCACAACAAGAGGGGCTTTCTTT
-	TRBV19	-	TRBJ1-5	CASKSGVNQPQHF	TGTGCCAGTAAGAGCGGGGTAAATCAGCCCCAGCATTTT
-	TRBV19	-	TRBJ1-2	CASSSKANYGYTF	TGTGCCAGTAGTTCCAAAGCCAACTATGGCTACACCTTC
-	TRBV29-1	-	TRBJ1-1	CSVDPGGNTEAFF	TGCAGCGTTGACCCAGGTGGGAACACTGAAGCTTTCTTT
-	TRBV11-1	-	TRBJ2-3	CASSPRRDTQYF	TGTGCCAGCAGCCCCCGGAGAGATACGCAGTATTTT
-	TRBV19	-	TRBJ1-1	CASSIPGAATEAFF	TGTGCCAGTAGTATACCAGGGGCTGCCACTGAAGCTTTCTTT
-	TRBV11-2	-	TRBJ1-2	CASSLDYEGLLRGYTF	TGTGCCAGCAGCTTAGATTACGAGGGTCTTTTGCGTGGCTACACCTTC
TRBD1	TRBV27	-	TRBJ1-2	CASSLRTGTYGYTF	TGTGCCAGCAGTTTACGGACAGGGACCTATGGCTACACCTTC
-	TRBV3-1/TRBV3-2	-	TRBJ2-2	CASSQGAGTGELFF	TGTGCCAGCAGCCAGGGGGCGGGCACCGGGGAGCTGTTTTTT
TRBD1	TRBV15	-	TRBJ1-3	CATSRTSGGVGDTIYF	TGTGCCACCAGCCGGACGTCAGGGGGAGTGGGAGACACCATATATTTT
TRBD1	TRBV6-5	-	TRBJ2-2	CASRSGQGNTGELFF	TGTGCCAGCAGGTCGGGACAGGGGAACACCGGGGAGCTGTTTTTT
-	TRBV24-1	-	TRBJ1-2	CATSDPNSYGYTF	TGTGCCACCAGTGACCCGAACAGCTATGGCTACACCTTC
-	TRBV5-6	few	TRBJ1-6	CASSPGEVSPLHF	TGTGCCAGCAGCCCAGGGGAAGTTTCACCCCTCCACTTT
-	TRBV6-5	-	TRBJ2-1	CASRQDQTQEQFF	TGTGCCAGCAGGCAAGACCAGACACAAGAGCAGTTCTTC
-	TRBV6-5	-	TRBJ1-1	CASSYARGWTEAFF	TGTGCCAGCAGTTACGCCCGGGGGTGGACTGAAGCTTTCTTT
TRBD1	TRBV27	-	TRBJ2-4	CASSPWGQGQNIQYF	TGTGCCAGCAGCCCCTGGGGACAGGGACAAAACATTCAGTACTTC
TRBD1	TRBV25-1	-	TRBJ1-2	CASSGTGDGYTF	TGTGCCAGCAGTGGCACAGGGGACGGCTACACCTTC
TRBD1	TRBV2	-	TRBJ1-1	CASSRQGLLNTEAFF	TGTGCCAGCAGCCGACAGGGCCTTCTGAACACTGAAGCTTTCTTT
-	TRBV9	-	TRBJ1-6	CASSVSGNSPLHF	TGTGCCAGCAGCGTAAGCGGGAATTCACCCCTCCACTTT
-	TRBV21-1	-	TRBJ1-2	CASSKRGRDYGYTF	TGTGCCAGCAGCAAGCGGGGGAGGGACTATGGCTACACCTTC
-	TRBV7-7	-	TRBJ2-2	CASSFDRGGELFF	TGTGCCAGCAGCTTCGATCGAGGCGGGGAGCTGTTTTTT